This T cell receptor beta chain was found in a study of CXCR3-negative and CXCR3-positive naive CD8 T cells. Findings of the study overall: The TRB CDR3s that CXCR3-positive naive cells carried were more hydrophobic than those of CXCR3-negative naive cells.

UMI-labeled 5' RACE TRB cDNA libraries were prepared from the cells. After re-calling the 5' RACE reads, TCRdb lists one entry per CDR3 protein, DNA absent. The sample table includes some 64,000 distinct CDR3 sequences. With respect to this clonotype: Its antigen is undetermined.

Germline CDR1 SGHVS, CDR2 FNYEAQ. The CDR3 sequence is 15 residues long. The chain uses TRBV7-6 and TRBJ2-1. Input material: naive CXCR3+ CD8+ T cells from blood. Subset indicated: CD45RO-CCR7+CD27+CD95- naive CD8+ T cells expressing CXCR3 (TNR3+). The receptor comes from a human donor in good health. Some clones in this sample may be carry-over from other donors' samples. The CDR3 loop reads CASSLAGSPHNEQFF.